This section outlines one TCR beta chain sequence together with its context. This sample stems from a study of blood T cells in healthy people across ages. Through a sample-barcoded 5' primer and a J-beta primer mix, a second PCR was run for roughly 6 to 11 cycles. Using its own MiXCR run on the 5' RACE reads, TCRdb lists one record per CDR3 protein. The sample carries 1.5 million to 2 million distinct CDR3 sequences, roughly 32% recorded once. The CDR3 spans 18 residues. Germline CDR1 is LGHDT and CDR2 is YNNKEL (reference sequence). Trimming removed 1 base from V and 4 bases from J, with 17 bases in between. Donors gave 9 to 10 milliliters of peripheral blood apiece. Isolating PBMCs gave at least 6.5 million of these cells per sample.

The origin of this receptor is a woman aged 30 to 39 in good health. The V gene is TRBV3-1, the J gene TRBJ2-6; D may be TRBD1 or TRBD2 (5 bases each). The sequencing sample was made of blood. The CDR3 sequence: CASSQGAGTGTGANVLTF. CDR3 coding DNA: TGTGCCAGCAGCCAAGGTGCTGGGACCGGGACCGGGGCCAACGTCCTGACTTTC.